These 29 T cell receptor beta chains came from one sample sequenced in a study of a mutant IDH1 vaccine in newly diagnosed glioma. Their antigens remain unidentified. Time point: week 5, during vaccination. Topical imiquimod was applied with each vaccine dose, which held 300 ug of mutant IDH1 20-mer peptide. This table comes from immunoSEQ multiplex PCR, and its TCRdb copy is limited to in-frame clones, with some not included. The sample shows about 26,000 clones, approximately 79% of them seen only once. Sequenced material: PBMCs, taken from a glioma patient whose treatment included an IDH1 peptide vaccine. The source of these receptors is a man aged 35 to 55 with glioma. Some clones in this sample may be carry-over from other donors' samples.

The V gene is TRBV5-6, the J gene TRBJ1-2, with D perhaps TRBD1 (5 bases). The V gene's germline CDR1 is SGHDT and CDR2 YYEEEE. Trimming cost V 4 bases and J 1 base, with 8 bases left between them. This CDR3 comprises 13 residues. The CDR3, as DNA: TGTGCCAGCAGCCCAGGGTATAACTATGGCTACACCTTC. This sequence encodes CASSPGYNYGYTF. Full variable domain (missing parts from reference TRBV5-6 and TRBJ1-2): DAGVTQSPTHLIKTRGQQVTLRCSPKSGHDTVSWYQQALGQGPQFIFQYYEEEERQRGNFPDRFSGHQFPNYSSELNVNALLLGDSALYLCASSPGYNYGYTFGSGTRLTVV.

The chain links TRBV19 to TRBJ1-2; 12 nucleotides agree with TRBD1. The V segment lost 4 bases and the J segment 4 bases; nucleotides outside the gene matches: 10. This CDR3 has 17 amino acids. CDR1 LNHDA and CDR2 SQIVND come from the germline V gene (reference sequence). The DNA of the CDR3 is TGTGCCAGTAGTACCTGGGACAGGGGGCGCCCCGGCTATGGCTACACCTTC. This codes for CASSTWDRGRPGYGYTF. The full variable domain, rest sourced from reference TRBV19 and TRBJ1-2, is DGGITQSPKYLFRKEGQNVTLSCEQNLNHDAMYWYRQDPGQGLRLIYYSQIVNDFQKGDIAEGYSVSREKKESFPLTVTSAQKNPTAFYLCASSTWDRGRPGYGYTFGSGTRLTVV.

This chain connects TRBV6-5 to TRBJ1-1, with 7 bases fitting TRBD1. Germline V gene data show CDR1 as MNHEY and CDR2 as SVGAGI. The CDR3 spans 14 residues. V shed 6 bases, J shed 6 bases, and the junction held 10 bases outside the gene matches. DNA of the CDR3: TGTGCCAGCAGACTTGGACAGGTTTGGGCTGAAGCTTTCTTT. It encodes CASRLGQVWAEAFF.

The chain joins TRBV11-2 to TRBJ1-6; D is unresolved. The CDR3 length is 14 residues. Germline assignment: CDR1 SGHAT and CDR2 FQNNGV. The ends were cut back, 4 bases at V and 8 bases at J, with 12 bases in the middle. Written as DNA, the CDR3 is TGTGCCAGCAGCTGGTCTGGCGGTGATTCACCCCTCCACTTT. Its translation: CASSWSGGDSPLHF.

The chain links TRBV30 to TRBJ2-3, with 13 bases matching TRBD2. The CDR3 length is 14 residues. Trimming cost V 7 bases and J 2 bases; bases outside gene matches: 3. CDR1 GTSNPN and CDR2 SVGIG come from the germline V gene (reference sequence). The CDR3, as DNA: TGTGCCTCAGGACTAGCGGGGGCCACAGATACGCAGTATTTT. This encodes CASGLAGATDTQYF.

This sequence joins TRBV6-6 and TRBJ1-1; D gene unclear. The CDR3 has 10 residues. Germline values: CDR1 MNHNY, CDR2 SVGAGI (reference sequence). The V and J ends lost 6 bases and 4 bases respectively, with 3 bases between them. CDR3 amino acids: CASRRTEAFF. The DNA of the CDR3 is TGTGCCAGCAGGCGCACTGAAGCTTTCTTT.

About this clone: This sample also contains other DNA sequences that code for the same CDR3. As DNA, the CDR3 is TGCGCCAGCAGCTTCGGGGTAAACTATGGCTACACCTTC. Its translation is CASSFGVNYGYTF. The chain links TRBV5-1 to TRBJ1-2; no firm D call. The CDR3 covers 13 residues. Germline values: CDR1 SGHRS, CDR2 YFSETQ. Trimming left V 2 bases short and J 2 bases short, with 7 bases between.

This clone ranks as medium-sized. The DNA for the CDR3 is TGTGCCAGCAGCTCAAGGGGACCCCAGCATTTT. Protein: CASSSRGPQHF. This chain connects TRBV7-6 to TRBJ1-5, with D possibly being TRBD1 (5 bases). CDR3 size: 11 residues. Trimming cost V 4 bases and J 10 bases, with 8 bases left between them. Germline V lookup: CDR1 SGHVS, CDR2 FNYEAQ.

The rearrangement links TRBV6-1 to TRBJ2-1, with TRBD2 as a possible D gene (6 bases). CDR3 length: 14 residues. With 4 bases removed from V and 6 bases from J, the gap between germline ends came to 13 bases. Germline assignment: CDR1 MNHNS and CDR2 SASEGT. CDR3: CASSGLVRGNEQFF. CDR3 sequence (DNA): TGTGCCAGCAGTGGACTAGTACGGGGCAATGAGCAGTTCTTC.

J is TRBJ1-5 and V is TRBV7-9; TRBD1 aligns across 8 bases. The germline V gene encodes CDR1 SEHNR and CDR2 FQNEAQ (reference sequence). CDR3 length: 18 residues. With 1 base clipped from V and 2 bases from J, the junction kept 10 bases outside the gene matches. CDR3: CASSLEAGGRSGNQPQHF. The CDR3, as DNA: TGTGCCAGCAGCTTAGAGGCAGGGGGCAGGTCGGGCAATCAGCCCCAGCATTTT. Based on the CDR3 plus reference TRBV7-9 and TRBJ1-5, the full variable domain is DTGVSQNPRHKITKRGQNVTFRCDPISEHNRLYWYRQTLGQGPEFLTYFQNEAQLEKSRLLSDRFSAERPKGSFSTLEIQRTEQGDSAMYLCASSLEAGGRSGNQPQHFGDGTRLSIL.

The rearrangement joins TRBV29-1 to TRBJ2-7, with D tentatively TRBD1 or TRBD2 (6 bases each). The CDR3 covers 14 residues. The germline gives CDR1 SQVTM, CDR2 ANQGSEA. V was trimmed by 0 bases and J by 5 bases, leaving 14 bases between them. The CDR3 bases are TGCAGCGTTGAAGATCAAGCAGGGGAGGACGAGCAGTACTTC. It is translated as CSVEDQAGEDEQYF.

In its sample, this clone was seen a few times. J is TRBJ1-2 and V is TRBV30; no clear D gene. The CDR3 contains 10 residues. V shed 1 base and J shed 9 bases, with 6 bases lying between them. Germline assignment: CDR1 GTSNPN and CDR2 SVGIG (reference sequence). The CDR3 spells CAWSGLSYTF. For the CDR3, the DNA is TGTGCCTGGAGTGGGCTGAGCTACACCTTC.

V is TRBV2 and J is TRBJ1-6; no definite D call. CDR3 size: 15 residues. V was clipped by 4 bases and J by 2 bases, with 9 bases between them. Germline CDR1 reads SNHLY; CDR2 reads FYNNEI. The chain's CDR3 is CASSAETAYNSPLHF. CDR3 DNA sequence: TGTGCCAGCAGTGCTGAAACGGCCTATAATTCACCCCTCCACTTT.

This clone was seen a single time. The chain has TRBV5-6 and TRBJ2-5; perhaps TRBD2 as D (6 bases). The ends were cut back, 1 base at V and 5 bases at J, with 9 bases in the middle. Germline loops: CDR1 SGHDT, CDR2 YYEEEE. This CDR3 is built from 13 residues. The CDR3 DNA follows: TGTGCCAGCAGCTTGCCTAGCGCCGAGACCCAGTACTTC. This codes for CASSLPSAETQYF.

V and J are TRBV7-2 and TRBJ2-3; D is unclear. From germline, CDR1 is SGHTA and CDR2 FQGNSA. V was clipped by 5 bases and J by 2 bases, with 11 bases between them. The CDR3 has 14 residues. In nucleotides, the CDR3 is TGTGCCAGCAGCGTAACTCAGGCCACAGATACGCAGTATTTT. It codes for CASSVTQATDTQYF.

The chain uses TRBV5-1 and TRBJ2-3; 12 bases map to TRBD2. J gave up 1 base and V 4 bases, and 7 bases lay outside the gene matches. This CDR3 comprises 17 residues. CDR1 and CDR2 from the germline V gene are SGHRS and YFSETQ. The CDR3 spells CASSTGTSGSGTDTQYF. The CDR3 region has the DNA TGCGCCAGCAGCACGGGGACTAGCGGGTCGGGCACAGATACGCAGTATTTT.

The chain recombines TRBV29-1 with TRBJ2-1; D gene uncertain. CDR1 is SQVTM and CDR2 is ANQGSEA in the germline V gene. The CDR3 has 10 amino acids. The V and J ends lost 4 bases and 7 bases respectively, with 5 bases between them. The CDR3 protein is CSVAVNEQFF. The CDR3, as DNA: TGCAGCGTTGCTGTAAATGAGCAGTTCTTC.

The chain recombines TRBV7-2 with TRBJ1-1; 9 nucleotides agree with TRBD1. Germline values: CDR1 SGHTA, CDR2 FQGNSA. After removal of 5 bases from V and 0 bases from J, the junction contained 1 base not matched to a gene. CDR3 length: 14 residues. In nucleotides, the CDR3 is TGTGCCAGCAGCCGGGACAGGGTGAACACTGAAGCTTTCTTT. Protein: CASSRDRVNTEAFF.

This clone turned up a few times. The chain recombines TRBV11-3 with TRBJ2-5; TRBD2 matches at 8 bases. With 5 bases clipped from V and 9 bases from J, the junction kept 8 bases outside the gene matches. The CDR3 has 13 amino acids. From germline, CDR1 is SGHNT and CDR2 YENEEA. The CDR3 here is CASSLGSGVAQYF. CDR3 DNA: TGTGCCAGCAGCCTGGGTAGCGGGGTGGCCCAGTACTTC. Full variable domain (outside the CDR3, taken from reference TRBV11-3 and TRBJ2-5): EAGVVQSPRYKIIEKKQPVAFWCNPISGHNTLYWYLQNLGQGPELLIRYENEEAVDDSQLPKDRFSAERLKGVDSTLKIQPAELGDSAVYLCASSLGSGVAQYFGPGTRLLVL.

The chain recombines TRBV19 with TRBJ2-7; 8 nucleotides align to TRBD1. With V trimmed by 3 bases and J by 3 bases, 4 bases remained unmatched. Germline V gene lookup returns CDR1 LNHDA and CDR2 SQIVND (reference sequence). The length of the CDR3 is 14 residues. Here the CDR3 reads CASSIGRGLYEQYF. CDR3 in DNA: TGTGCCAGTAGTATCGGCAGGGGGCTCTACGAGCAGTACTTC.

CDR3 coding DNA: TGTGCCAGCAGCCCCAACCGGGGGTCGGAGTTCTTC. Translated: CASSPNRGSEFF. The chain carries TRBV5-4 and TRBJ2-1; perhaps TRBD2 as D (6 bases). Germline V lookup: CDR1 SGHNT, CDR2 YYREEE (reference sequence). This CDR3 has 12 residues. V lost 4 bases and J lost 14, with 16 bases in between.

V is TRBV19 and J is TRBJ2-7, with 7 nucleotides matching TRBD1. CDR1 and CDR2 from the germline V gene are LNHDA and SQIVND (reference sequence). The CDR3 spans 14 residues. The ends lost 5 bases at V and 4 bases at J; junction bases unmatched: 8. CDR3 nucleotides: TGTGCCAGTAGTTTCCGGGACAGAGTTTACGAGCAGTACTTC. It is translated as CASSFRDRVYEQYF.

The count of this clone is one. The chain recombines TRBV10-3 with TRBJ2-7; 9 bases fit TRBD1. CDR3 size: 15 residues. V shed 0 bases, J shed 2 bases, and the junction held 2 bases outside the gene matches. Germline CDR1 reads ENHRY; CDR2 reads SYGVKD. The CDR3 spells CAISESDRGAYEQYF. In DNA form, the CDR3 reads TGTGCCATCAGTGAGTCGGACAGGGGCGCCTACGAGCAGTACTTC.

The rearrangement links TRBV5-6 to TRBJ1-2; D might be TRBD1 (6 bases). Germline CDR1 is SGHDT and CDR2 is YYEEEE. The length of the CDR3 is 15 residues. The V and J ends lost 4 bases and 4 bases respectively, with 17 bases between them. The CDR3 sequence is CASSDSGVGVYGYTF. DNA of the CDR3: TGTGCCAGCAGCGACTCAGGGGTGGGCGTCTATGGCTACACCTTC. The full variable domain, its missing parts supplied by reference TRBV5-6 and TRBJ1-2, is DAGVTQSPTHLIKTRGQQVTLRCSPKSGHDTVSWYQQALGQGPQFIFQYYEEEERQRGNFPDRFSGHQFPNYSSELNVNALLLGDSALYLCASSDSGVGVYGYTFGSGTRLTVV.

Written as DNA, the CDR3 is TGTGCCAGCAGCTTCAGTTCGGCATACGAGCAGTACTTC. Translation: CASSFSSAYEQYF. J is TRBJ2-7 and V is TRBV5-6; D remains unclear. The CDR3 contains 13 residues. V gave up 2 bases and J gave up 4 bases, with 10 bases separating them. Germline assignment: CDR1 SGHDT and CDR2 YYEEEE.

The V call is TRBV19, the J call TRBJ2-7; 10 nucleotides align to TRBD1. Per the germline V gene, CDR1 is LNHDA and CDR2 is SQIVND (reference sequence). V dropped 1 base and J dropped 2; count of bases not matched to a gene: 8. The CDR3 contains 17 residues. The CDR3 sequence is CASSIARGTGDPYEQYF. CDR3 nucleotide sequence: TGTGCCAGTAGTATAGCCCGTGGGACAGGGGATCCCTACGAGCAGTACTTC.

In DNA, the CDR3 is TGTGCCTGGTTGGGAGAAAACATTCAGTACTTC. Its protein is CAWLGENIQYF. The chain couples TRBV30 to TRBJ2-4; D is possibly TRBD2 (5 bases). This CDR3 is built from 11 residues. V was pared by 5 bases and J by 5 bases, with 7 bases between. The V gene's germline CDR1 is GTSNPN and CDR2 SVGIG (reference sequence).

The chain carries TRBV11-2 and TRBJ1-2, with TRBD1 matching over 10 bases. Per the germline V gene, CDR1 is SGHAT and CDR2 is FQNNGV. V dropped 4 bases and J dropped 8; count of bases not matched to a gene: 13. The CDR3 sequence is 16 residues long. CDR3 DNA: TGTGCCAGCAGCTCCCTCTCGGACAGGGGGAGCCGAGGCTACACCTTC. Translating gives CASSSLSDRGSRGYTF.

The chain uses TRBV30 and TRBJ1-6; D remains ambiguous. Germline CDR1 and CDR2: GTSNPN and SVGIG (reference sequence). The CDR3 totals 11 residues. V shed 0 bases and J shed 10 bases, with 4 bases lying between them. The CDR3 is CAWSVGSPLHF. In DNA, the CDR3 is TGTGCCTGGAGTGTAGGGTCACCCCTCCACTTT.